This T cell receptor (beta chain) was documented in a study of control samples from healthy donors and cancer patients. Repertoires were generated with immunoSEQ multiplex PCR, while TCRdb's copy carries only in-frame clones and drops some. The sample comprises around 76,000 clones, 94% of which are singletons, and under 7.5% rests with the top ten. CDR3 length: 15 residues. V lost 5 bases and J 1 base, leaving 14 bases between the germline ends. The germline V gene has CDR1 MNHEY and CDR2 SVGAGI. This rearrangement joins TRBV6-5 to TRBJ1-2; possibly TRBD1 for D (5 bases). The TCR originated in a woman aged 40 to 50 in good health. Sample: blood. The chain's CDR3 is CASSLGHLSNYGYTF. DNA of the CDR3: TGTGCCAGCAGTCTTGGACACCTCAGTAACTATGGCTACACCTTC.